This entry lists 28 T cell receptor beta chains sequenced from one sample in a study of T cell responses to AZD1222 COVID-19 vaccine. Here immunoSEQ multiplex PCR was the method, and the copy in TCRdb shows in-frame clones only, minus some. The sample includes about 140,000 clones, approximately 89% seen only once; the top ten take roughly 1.5%. Material: peripheral blood, obtained 28 days after the second AZD1222 dose. These receptors all come from an adult who received the AZD1222 COVID-19 vaccine.

The V and J genes are TRBV7-6 and TRBJ2-1; TRBD2 matches 7 bases. The V gene's germline CDR1 is SGHVS and CDR2 FNYEAQ. After removal of 1 base from V and 9 bases from J, the junction contained 3 bases not matched to a gene. The CDR3 extends over 13 amino acids. CDR3 bases: TGTGCCAGCAGCTTAGTTACGGGGGGTGAGCAGTTCTTC. It codes for CASSLVTGGEQFF.

The genes are TRBV4-2 and TRBJ1-1; possible D gene TRBD1, 6 bases. Trimming removed 4 bases from V and 1 base from J, with 19 bases in between. The CDR3 is made up of 17 amino acids. Germline loops: CDR1 LGHNA, CDR2 YNFKEQ. The DNA of the CDR3 is TGTGCCAGCAGCCCCTATACGGGGGCCTCGGGGAACACTGAAGCTTTCTTT. This gives the protein CASSPYTGASGNTEAFF.

This rearrangement joins TRBV5-1 to TRBJ1-3; no reliable D call. Germline CDR1 reads SGHRS; CDR2 reads YFSETQ. This CDR3 has 16 amino acids. V was shortened by 0 bases and J by 0 bases, with 10 bases between the two germline ends. CDR3 loop: CASSLVQPSSGNTIYF. As DNA, the CDR3 is TGCGCCAGCAGCTTGGTCCAGCCAAGCTCTGGAAACACCATATATTTT.

The gene calls are TRBV2 and TRBJ1-1; 8 positions agree with TRBD1. Germline CDR1 SNHLY, CDR2 FYNNEI. This CDR3 region has 15 residues. The V and J ends lost 5 bases and 0 bases, in that order; junction bases with no gene match: 5. The CDR3 nucleotides are TGTGCCAGCAGTCCCGGACAGGGCCTGAACACTGAAGCTTTCTTT. This translates into CASSPGQGLNTEAFF.

The rearrangement uses TRBV18 and TRBJ1-3; TRBD1 is a possible D gene (6 bases). V lost 3 bases and J lost 2, with 14 bases in between. Germline values: CDR1 KGHSH, CDR2 LQKENI. The CDR3 is 16 residues long. CDR3 sequence reads: CASSPYRESPGNTIYF. The CDR3 nucleotides are TGTGCCAGCTCACCCTACAGGGAGAGTCCTGGAAACACCATATATTTT.

This rearrangement joins TRBV12-3 or TRBV12-4 to TRBJ1-5, with D unresolved. V lost 5 bases and J lost 5, with 7 bases in between. The CDR3 extends over 12 amino acids. The CDR3 spells CASSLRDQPQHF. The CDR3 region has the DNA TGTGCCAGCAGTCTACGGGATCAGCCCCAGCATTTT.

In regard to this clone: The same CDR3 can be traced to other DNA sequences in this sample. This chain links TRBV30 with TRBJ2-5, with TRBD1 as a possible D gene (5 bases). Germline CDR1 is GTSNPN and CDR2 is SVGIG (reference sequence). The CDR3 is made up of 14 amino acids. Trimming shortened V by 2 bases and J by 4 bases, and 14 bases separated the two germline ends. The CDR3 region has the DNA TGTGCCTGGAGTCCACTAAAAGGGGTAGAGACCCAGTACTTC. Translation gives CAWSPLKGVETQYF.

V is TRBV23-1 and J is TRBJ2-7; 7 bases fit TRBD2. TRBV23-1 belongs to the ORF category, with a function that is uncertain. The CDR3 length is 14 residues. Trimming cost V 11 bases and J 0 bases; bases outside gene matches: 10. The CDR3 sequence is CAGGGPLLSYEQYF. The CDR3 DNA reads TGCGCCGGGGGGGGACCTCTACTCTCCTACGAGCAGTACTTC.

The CDR3 sequence: CASSSDRVKQYF. The CDR3 coding sequence is TGTGCCAGTAGTTCCGACAGGGTCAAGCAGTACTTC. The chain recombines TRBV19 with TRBJ2-7; 7 bases are a match to TRBD1. The CDR3 spans 12 residues. Looked up from germline, CDR1 is LNHDA and CDR2 is SQIVND (reference sequence). The V and J ends lost 5 bases and 8 bases, in that order; junction bases with no gene match: 6.

The chain links TRBV18 to TRBJ1-4; weak D call: TRBD1 (6 bases). V gave up 1 base and J gave up 4 bases, with 10 bases separating them. CDR3 length: 15 amino acids. CDR1 and CDR2 from the germline V gene are KGHSH and LQKENI. The CDR3 here is CASSPQGVFNEKLFF. DNA of the CDR3: TGTGCCAGCTCACCACAGGGGGTGTTTAATGAAAAACTGTTTTTT.

The chain recombines TRBV9 with TRBJ2-2; D may be TRBD2 (5 bases). The CDR3 covers 14 residues. V lost 4 bases, J lost 5 bases, and 12 bases lay in between. CDR1 is SGDLS, CDR2 YYNGEE, per germline. CDR3: CASSFTAGTGELFF. In DNA form, the CDR3 reads TGTGCCAGCAGCTTTACCGCGGGTACCGGGGAGCTGTTTTTT.

The chain recombines TRBV5-1 with TRBJ2-7; maybe TRBD2 (6 bases). There are 14 residues in the CDR3. V lost 7 bases and J lost 7, with 21 bases in between. Germline V CDR1 and CDR2: SGHRS, YFSETQ. Here the CDR3 reads CASRLDLMGGEQYF. The CDR3 nucleotides are TGCGCCAGCCGATTAGACCTTATGGGGGGTGAGCAGTACTTC.

The chain is built from TRBV2 and TRBJ2-1, with 8 bases aligning to TRBD1. This CDR3 has 17 amino acids. Germline trimming cut 2 bases from V and 2 bases from J; bases unmatched to any gene: 8. The germline gives CDR1 SNHLY, CDR2 FYNNEI. The chain's CDR3 is CASSEPLTGVAYNEQFF. The DNA for the CDR3 is TGTGCCAGCAGTGAACCTTTGACAGGGGTGGCCTACAATGAGCAGTTCTTC.

This chain connects TRBV5-1 to TRBJ2-5, with 11 bases lining up with TRBD2. Per germline, CDR1 SGHRS and CDR2 YFSETQ. The CDR3 contains 14 residues. After removal of 2 bases from V and 4 bases from J, the junction contained 1 base not matched to a gene. CDR3 sequence: CASSLGLAGETQYF. CDR3 in DNA: TGCGCCAGCAGCTTAGGACTAGCGGGAGAGACCCAGTACTTC.

V usage is TRBV19 and J usage is TRBJ2-1; 7 positions agree with TRBD2. Losses at the gene ends were 5 bases for V and 4 bases for J; bases not matched to a gene: 8. The CDR3 has 15 amino acids. The germline V gene has CDR1 LNHDA and CDR2 SQIVND (reference sequence). In DNA form, the CDR3 reads TGTGCCAGTAGTGCTTTCGCGGGAGTATACAATGAGCAGTTCTTC. This gives the protein CASSAFAGVYNEQFF.

The table lists this clone with a few counts. This rearrangement joins TRBV7-3 to TRBJ2-3, with D hard to call. Trimming took 5 bases from V and 9 from J, leaving 15 bases between them. Germline V gene lookup returns CDR1 SGHTA and CDR2 FQGTGA. The CDR3 is 13 amino acids. This chain's CDR3 is CASSLQPQSTQYF. The CDR3, as DNA: TGTGCCAGCAGCCTCCAACCCCAGTCAACGCAGTATTTT.

This clone was seen only a few times. This chain links TRBV5-4 with TRBJ1-2, with D possibly matching TRBD1 (6 bases). Germline lookup yields CDR1 SGHNT and CDR2 YYREEE (reference sequence). V was trimmed by 2 bases and J by 3 bases, leaving 17 bases between them. The CDR3 spans 16 residues. Here the CDR3 DNA reads TGTGCCAGCAGCTTAAGACAGGCCCGGGGTGACTATGGCTACACCTTC. Translated: CASSLRQARGDYGYTF. The whole variable domain, remainder taken from reference TRBV5-4 and TRBJ1-2, is ETGVTQSPTHLIKTRGQQVTLRCSSQSGHNTVSWYQQALGQGPQFIFQYYREEENGRGNFPPRFSGLQFPNYSSELNVNALELDDSALYLCASSLRQARGDYGYTFGSGTRLTVV.

The chain links TRBV19 to TRBJ1-5; TRBD1 agrees at 7 bases. This CDR3 is built from 16 residues. J lost 6 bases, V lost 5 bases, and 13 bases had no gene match. Germline V CDR1 and CDR2: LNHDA, SQIVND (reference sequence). The CDR3 loop reads CASSPRGGAEGQPQHF. CDR3 sequence (DNA): TGTGCCAGTAGTCCCAGGGGGGGGGCTGAGGGTCAGCCCCAGCATTTT.

V gene TRBV4-1 combines with J gene TRBJ2-7; D gene unclear. Trimming left V 2 bases short and J 7 bases short, with 12 bases between. This CDR3 spans 13 amino acids. Germline V gives CDR1 MGHRA, CDR2 YSYEKL. This CDR3 reads CASSQLASREQYF. In DNA form, the CDR3 reads TGCGCCAGCAGCCAATTAGCTTCCCGGGAGCAGTACTTC.

The chain links TRBV19 to TRBJ1-2, with D unresolved. The CDR3 spans 14 residues. Between the trimmed V and J ends, which lost 7 bases and 4 bases, there was a span of 16 bases. Per the germline V gene, CDR1 is LNHDA and CDR2 is SQIVND (reference sequence). The CDR3 reads CASNPGLGLYGYTF. DNA of the CDR3: TGTGCCAGTAACCCGGGGTTGGGCCTCTATGGCTACACCTTC.

This sequence joins TRBV6-2 or TRBV6-3 and TRBJ2-3; 8 bases match TRBD2. The CDR3 extends over 18 amino acids. Germline V gives CDR1 MNHEY, CDR2 SVGEGT. J was trimmed by 4 bases and V by 2 bases; bases with no gene match: 14. The CDR3 region has the DNA TGTGCCAGCAGTTACAGTCCCCTAGCGGGCCTAAGTCCAGATACGCAGTATTTT. As protein: CASSYSPLAGLSPDTQYF.

The V call is TRBV7-6, the J call TRBJ2-1; no reliable D call. The length of the CDR3 is 15 residues. Trimming pared 2 bases from V and 0 bases from J, leaving 8 bases between. Germline-derived CDR1 and CDR2 are SGHVS and FNYEAQ. CDR3 in DNA: TGTGCCAGCAGCTTATCGTCAAGCTCCTACAATGAGCAGTTCTTC. This codes for CASSLSSSSYNEQFF.

DNA for the CDR3: TGTGCCAGCTCACCGGCGGGACAGTACGAGCAGTACTTC. It is translated as CASSPAGQYEQYF. V gene TRBV18 combines with J gene TRBJ2-7; weak D call: TRBD1 (7 bases). The germline V gene has CDR1 KGHSH and CDR2 LQKENI. Trimming shortened V by 3 bases and J by 4 bases, and 10 bases separated the two germline ends. The CDR3 contains 13 residues.

The rearrangement joins TRBV28 to TRBJ1-5; D is unresolved. The V end lost 2 bases, the J end lost 4 bases, and 12 bases lay between the germline ends. Germline CDR1 and CDR2: MDHEN and SYDVKM. The CDR3 is made up of 15 amino acids. This CDR3 is CASSLSLARNQPQHF. In DNA, the CDR3 is TGTGCCAGCAGTTTAAGTCTCGCGAGGAATCAGCCCCAGCATTTT. The full variable domain, in which reference TRBV28 and TRBJ1-5 provide the parts outside the CDR3, is DVKVTQSSRYLVKRTGEKVFLECVQDMDHENMFWYRQDPGLGLRLIYFSYDVKMKEKGDIPEGYSVSREKKERFSLILESASTNQTSMYLCASSLSLARNQPQHFGDGTRLSIL.

This chain links TRBV30 with TRBJ1-2; 12 bases are a match to TRBD1. Per germline, CDR1 GTSNPN and CDR2 SVGIG (reference sequence). J lost 6 bases, V lost 4 bases, and 12 bases had no gene match. This CDR3 region has 16 residues. In DNA form, the CDR3 reads TGTGCCTGGACCCTCAGAACCGGGACAGGGGGCGATGGCTACACCTTC. Encoded protein: CAWTLRTGTGGDGYTF.

The rearrangement joins TRBV7-3 to TRBJ2-3; 7 bases align to TRBD1. This CDR3 comprises 15 residues. Germline V gene lookup returns CDR1 SGHTA and CDR2 FQGTGA. With 5 bases clipped from V and 4 bases from J, the junction kept 9 bases outside the gene matches. The CDR3 loop is CASSETGQGADTQYF. CDR3 nucleotides: TGTGCCAGCAGCGAAACGGGCCAGGGGGCAGATACGCAGTATTTT.

This rearrangement joins TRBV10-3 to TRBJ2-3; D is perhaps TRBD2 (6 bases). The CDR3 totals 14 residues. V was cut by 3 bases and J by 4 bases, with 11 bases left in between. CDR1 and CDR2 from the germline V gene are ENHRY and SYGVKD. The CDR3 nucleotides read TGTGCCATCAGTGAATTGGAGGGTTCAGATACGCAGTATTTT. Its translation: CAISELEGSDTQYF.

This chain links TRBV19 with TRBJ1-5; no firm D call. CDR1 LNHDA and CDR2 SQIVND come from the germline V gene (reference sequence). This CDR3 is 14 amino acids long. The V gene lost 5 bases and the J gene lost 5 bases, with 13 bases spanning the gap. Here the CDR3 reads CASSFLRTDQPQHF. The CDR3 region has the DNA TGTGCCAGTAGTTTTCTCCGAACGGATCAGCCCCAGCATTTT.